This T cell receptor (beta chain) was recorded in a study of T cell changes during pregnancy in multiple sclerosis. V gave up 5 bases and J gave up 8 bases; unmatched junction bases: 7. The CDR3 has 14 amino acids. Germline assignment: CDR1 MNHEY and CDR2 SVGAGI. Profiled with immunoSEQ multiplex PCR; TCRdb holds only in-frame clones, not every one. The top ten clones hold roughly 7% of a sample with 20,000 to 25,000 clones, just under 95% of them seen once. The V call is TRBV6-5, the J call TRBJ2-1, with 9 bases that match TRBD2. The specimen was CD8+ T cells from peripheral blood mononuclear cells, collected in the third trimester of pregnancy. The origin of this receptor is a female donor with multiple sclerosis, enrolled in a pregnancy study. The CDR3 loop is CASSPRRGGHEQFF. In nucleotides, the CDR3 is TGTGCCAGCAGTCCGCGGCGGGGGGGCCATGAGCAGTTCTTC.